Listed here is a single T cell receptor (beta chain). Antigen specificity is unknown. Sequenced by immunoSEQ multiplex PCR; TCRdb stores in-frame clones only, minus some. The sample contains about 92,000 clones, 77% of which appear only once. These data originate in a study of cytotoxic CD8 clonotypes in ibrutinib-treated CLL. The germline V gene has CDR1 SGHRS and CDR2 YFSETQ. The trim removed 2 bases at V and 5 bases at J, leaving 7 bases unmatched. There are 14 residues in the CDR3. Regarding the study as a whole: Clonality climbed at ibrutinib response, then dropped toward baseline at progression.

The sample in question was PBMCs, obtained after 24 months of ibrutinib treatment. This TCR derives from a human donor with chronic lymphocytic leukemia. V usage is TRBV5-1 and J usage is TRBJ2-7; TRBD1 matches at 7 bases. This CDR3 reads CASSFDREVNEQYF. Written as DNA, the CDR3 is TGCGCCAGCAGCTTCGACAGGGAAGTAAACGAGCAGTACTTC.